Listed here are 30 T cell receptor beta chains from one sample, sequenced in a study of blood T cells in healthy people across ages. It was with a sample-barcoded 5' primer and a J-beta primer mix that a second PCR of about 7 to 12 cycles was run. MiXCR, applied by TCRdb to the 5' RACE reads, yields one record per CDR3 protein. The sample contains 270,000 or so distinct CDR3 sequences, 25% to 30% of which appear only once. The sequencing sample was made of blood. The receptors originated from a woman in her seventies in good health.

V is TRBV4-1 and J is TRBJ1-1; 7 nucleotides align to TRBD1. The CDR3 extends over 15 amino acids. Germline V lookup: CDR1 MGHRA, CDR2 YSYEKL. Germline trimming cut 4 bases from V and 5 bases from J; bases unmatched to any gene: 10. CDR3 in amino acids: CASSLPDREGTEAFF. CDR3 bases: TGCGCCAGCAGCCTACCTGACAGGGAAGGAACTGAAGCTTTCTTT.

This clonotype was seen repeatedly, ten times or more. The chain couples TRBV7-2 to TRBJ2-7; the match to TRBD2 covers 7 bases. Germline-derived CDR1 and CDR2 are SGHTA and FQGNSA. The CDR3 runs to 15 residues. With 0 bases clipped from V and 2 bases from J, the junction kept 4 bases outside the gene matches. CDR3 nucleotide sequence: TGTGCCAGCAGCTTAGCCGGTGGACTAGCCTACGAGCAGTACTTC. Encoded protein: CASSLAGGLAYEQYF.

This rearrangement joins TRBV9 to TRBJ2-7; D ambiguous. CDR3 length: 14 residues. The germline CDR1 and CDR2 sequences are SGDLS and YYNGEE. V was trimmed by 1 base and J by 2 bases, leaving 10 bases between them. CDR3 sequence (DNA): TGTGCCAGCAGCGTACAGGCAGCCCCCTACGAGCAGTACTTC. Protein: CASSVQAAPYEQYF. The full variable domain, with the rest looked up from reference TRBV9 and TRBJ2-7, is DSGVTQTPKHLITATGQRVTLRCSPRSGDLSVYWYQQSLDQGLQFLIQYYNGEERAKGNILERFSAQQFPDLHSELNLSSLELGDSALYFCASSVQAAPYEQYFGPGTRLTVT.

This clonotype was observed a handful of times. The V gene is TRBV5-1, the J gene TRBJ1-5; perhaps TRBD1 as D (5 bases). Germline CDR1 reads SGHRS; CDR2 reads YFSETQ. CDR3 length: 15 amino acids. V was clipped by 0 bases and J by 6 bases, with 13 bases between them. The CDR3 spells CASSLAGNQGQPQHF. Written as DNA, the CDR3 is TGCGCCAGCAGCTTGGCAGGGAACCAGGGTCAGCCCCAGCATTTT. The full variable domain, rest sourced from reference TRBV5-1 and TRBJ1-5, is KAGVTQTPRYLIKTRGQQVTLSCSPISGHRSVSWYQQTPGQGLQFLFEYFSETQRNKGNFPGRFSGRQFSNSRSEMNVSTLELGDSALYLCASSLAGNQGQPQHFGDGTRLSIL.

The rearrangement uses TRBV7-9 and TRBJ1-1; perhaps TRBD1 as D (6 bases). V was clipped by 1 base and J by 4 bases, with 13 bases between them. CDR3 length equals 15 residues. The germline gives CDR1 SEHNR, CDR2 FQNEAQ (reference sequence). The CDR3 loop is CASSLGLGQGTEAFF. The CDR3 coding sequence is TGTGCCAGCAGCTTAGGATTGGGACAAGGCACTGAAGCTTTCTTT.

The rearrangement uses TRBV2 and TRBJ2-2; TRBD2 agrees at 12 bases. The CDR3 is 16 residues long. Germline-derived CDR1 and CDR2 are SNHLY and FYNNEI. The V and J ends lost 6 bases and 4 bases, in that order; junction bases with no gene match: 6. The CDR3 DNA sequence: TGTGCCAGCAGAAGACTAGCGGGAGATCTCACCGGGGAGCTGTTTTTT. Translating gives CASRRLAGDLTGELFF.

In this sample, this clonotype turned up a few times. The chain employs TRBV7-2 and TRBJ2-3; perhaps TRBD1 as D (5 bases). Trimming took 5 bases from V and 1 from J, leaving 13 bases between them. The CDR3 spans 15 residues. Looked up from germline, CDR1 is SGHTA and CDR2 is FQGNSA. The chain's CDR3 is CASSPDSLGTDTQYF. The CDR3 DNA reads as TGTGCCAGCAGCCCCGACAGTTTAGGCACAGATACGCAGTATTTT.

Only a few counts were recorded for this clonotype. The V and J genes are TRBV18 and TRBJ2-2, with 7 positions matching TRBD1. Looked up from germline, CDR1 is KGHSH and CDR2 is LQKENI. This CDR3 comprises 17 residues. The V and J ends lost 2 bases and 2 bases, in that order; junction bases with no gene match: 8. CDR3 residues: CASSPVLGQINTGELFF. The DNA of the CDR3 is TGTGCCAGCTCACCAGTATTGGGACAGATAAACACCGGGGAGCTGTTTTTT.

The chain recombines TRBV15 with TRBJ2-2; D is undetermined. The germline gives CDR1 LNHNV, CDR2 YYDKDF (reference sequence). Trimming pared 0 bases from V and 1 base from J, leaving 3 bases between. CDR3 length equals 14 residues. CDR3 in DNA: TGTGCCACCAGCAGAGAACAGAACACCGGGGAGCTGTTTTTT. It translates to CATSREQNTGELFF.

This clonotype was detected many times. This chain links TRBV11-2 with TRBJ2-4, with unresolved D. The CDR3 covers 12 residues. The V end was cut by 5 bases, the J end by 9 bases, with 11 bases between. The germline CDR1 and CDR2 sequences are SGHAT and FQNNGV. In nucleotides, the CDR3 is TGTGCCAGCAGCCTCGATTCCAGCATTCAGTACTTC. Amino acids: CASSLDSSIQYF.

The V call is TRBV7-9, the J call TRBJ2-5; D call uncertain. V lost 5 bases and J 2 bases, leaving 12 bases between the germline ends. CDR1 and CDR2 from the germline V gene are SEHNR and FQNEAQ (reference sequence). The CDR3 covers 14 residues. CDR3 amino acids: CASSPVMKQETQYF. CDR3 coding DNA: TGTGCCAGCAGCCCCGTGATGAAACAAGAGACCCAGTACTTC.

This clonotype was seen more than once but under ten times. The chain is built from TRBV29-1 and TRBJ2-5, with D possibly being TRBD2 (5 bases). The assigned J gene may be wrong: the sequence end matches TRBJ2-1 better. This CDR3 region has 11 residues. The V gene's germline CDR1 is SQVTM and CDR2 ANQGSEA. The CDR3 here is CSAYGGNEQFF. The CDR3 DNA follows: TGCAGCGCGTACGGAGGCAATGAGCAGTTCTTC.

Only a few counts were recorded for this clonotype. The rearrangement links TRBV7-2 to TRBJ2-5; maybe TRBD2 (6 bases). The CDR3 runs 16 residues. The ends were cut back, 2 bases at V and 5 bases at J, with 18 bases in the middle. CDR1 SGHTA and CDR2 FQGNSA come from the germline V gene. The CDR3 region is CASSLRLANRGETQYF. As DNA, the CDR3 is TGTGCCAGCAGCTTAAGGTTGGCTAACCGGGGGGAGACCCAGTACTTC.

This clonotype was seen a handful of times. The chain recombines TRBV28 with TRBJ1-1; 8 bases are a match to TRBD1. J lost 0 bases, V lost 6 bases, and 6 bases had no gene match. The CDR3 extends over 15 amino acids. The germline V gene has CDR1 MDHEN and CDR2 SYDVKM. The CDR3 here is CASSPRTGMNTEAFF. The CDR3 DNA reads TGTGCCAGCAGCCCTAGGACAGGGATGAACACTGAAGCTTTCTTT.

On this clonotype: The germline gene is not matched at one end of the junction; a read error may be the cause. This chain joins TRBV5-5 and TRBJ2-3; 7 nucleotides align to TRBD1. The germline V gene encodes CDR1 SGHKS and CDR2 YYEKEE (reference sequence). This CDR3 spans 14 amino acids. CDR3 in DNA: TGTGCCAGCTACCAGGGGGATATCACAGATACGCGGTATTTT. Protein product: CASYQGDITDTRYF.

Remarks on this clonotype: Here the CDR3 omits its conserved ending phenylalanine or tryptophan, so a read error is the likely source. The chain couples TRBV20-1 to TRBJ2-4; 10 nucleotides align to TRBD1. Looked up from germline, CDR1 is DFQATT and CDR2 is SNEGSKA (reference sequence). The length of the CDR3 is 14 residues. V was clipped by 6 bases and J by 7 bases; unmatched bases: 9. The CDR3 loop reads CSAIHRDRGNIQYI. CDR3 in DNA: TGCAGTGCAATCCACCGGGACAGGGGTAACATTCAGTACATC.

The chain couples TRBV25-1 to TRBJ2-7, with 9 bases matching TRBD1. The CDR3 runs to 16 residues. V dropped 5 bases and J dropped 7; count of bases not matched to a gene: 15. Germline V lookup: CDR1 MGHDK, CDR2 SYGVNS. CDR3 region: CASSQLPGQGAGEQYF. In DNA, the CDR3 is TGTGCCAGCAGTCAACTCCCGGGACAGGGTGCGGGGGAGCAGTACTTC.

This sequence joins TRBV4-3 and TRBJ2-1, with no clear D. V was trimmed by 1 base and J by 4 bases, leaving 11 bases between them. Germline assignment: CDR1 LGHNA and CDR2 YSLEER. This CDR3 has 15 residues. CDR3 residues: CASSQGEAVYNEQFF. CDR3 bases: TGCGCCAGCAGCCAAGGAGAGGCCGTATACAATGAGCAGTTCTTC.

The chain uses TRBV7-2 and TRBJ1-1; TRBD1 might be the D (6 bases). The CDR3 runs 15 residues. Germline CDR1 reads SGHTA; CDR2 reads FQGNSA. V dropped 6 bases and J dropped 3 bases, with 17 bases sitting between them. CDR3: CASRPQGYGYTEAFF. In DNA, the CDR3 is TGTGCCAGCAGACCCCAGGGGTACGGCTACACTGAAGCTTTCTTT.

This chain joins TRBV10-3 and TRBJ1-1, with D perhaps matching TRBD1 (5 bases). CDR3 length: 12 amino acids. Germline loops: CDR1 ENHRY, CDR2 SYGVKD. Deletions cut 6 bases from V and 5 bases from J, with 10 bases between. The CDR3 spells CAISRGVTEAFF. The CDR3 DNA is TGTGCCATCAGCCGAGGGGTGACTGAAGCTTTCTTT.

This clonotype turned up a few times. The V and J genes are TRBV7-2 and TRBJ2-5; D remains ambiguous. Germline lookup yields CDR1 SGHTA and CDR2 FQGNSA. This CDR3 contains 14 residues. V lost 1 base and J 11 bases, leaving 17 bases between the germline ends. The CDR3 nucleotides are TGTGCCAGCAGCTTAGACAGATCCTCCTACGGGCAGTACTTC. Translation gives CASSLDRSSYGQYF. The whole variable domain, remainder taken from reference TRBV7-2 and TRBJ2-5, is GAGVSQSPSNKVTEKGKDVELRCDPISGHTALYWYRQSLGQGLEFLIYFQGNSAPDKSGLPSDRFSAERTGGSVSTLTIQRTQQEDSAVYLCASSLDRSSYGQYFGPGTRLLVL.

The rearrangement joins TRBV5-1 to TRBJ2-5; 7 nucleotides line up with TRBD1. This CDR3 region has 14 residues. Germline V gene data show CDR1 as SGHRS and CDR2 as YFSETQ. Germline trimming cut 5 bases from V and 2 bases from J; bases unmatched to any gene: 6. Here the CDR3 DNA reads TGCGCCAGCAGAAAAACAGGGGTACAAGAGACCCAGTACTTC. It specifies CASRKTGVQETQYF.

This sequence joins TRBV11-2 and TRBJ2-5; D gene unclear. V lost 5 bases to trimming and J lost 2 bases, with 12 bases between them. Germline V gene sequence: CDR1 SGHAT, CDR2 FQNNGV. This CDR3 has 14 residues. The CDR3 reads CASSRSDLQETQYF. The DNA of the CDR3 is TGTGCCAGCAGCCGATCAGACTTGCAAGAGACCCAGTACTTC.

This chain joins TRBV20-1 and TRBJ2-7; D is possibly TRBD1 (5 bases). The CDR3 runs 14 residues. Trimming left V 1 base short and J 0 bases short, with 10 bases between. In germline, CDR1 is DFQATT, CDR2 SNEGSKA (reference sequence). The CDR3 nucleotides read TGCAGTGCTAGAGGAGTAGGGGTCTCCTACGAGCAGTACTTC. It is translated as CSARGVGVSYEQYF.

This chain connects TRBV28 to TRBJ2-4, with 8 bases that match TRBD1. CDR1 is MDHEN and CDR2 is SYDVKM in the germline V gene. This CDR3 is built from 16 residues. J was trimmed by 3 bases and V by 3 bases; bases with no gene match: 7. The CDR3 loop reads CASSLPQGAGKNIQYF. The CDR3 DNA is TGTGCCAGCAGTTTGCCGCAGGGGGCGGGCAAAAACATTCAGTACTTC.

This clonotype came up many times. Here the CDR3 reads CSVPGQTYTGELFF. The CDR3 DNA sequence: TGCAGCGTTCCGGGACAAACTTACACCGGGGAGCTGTTTTTT. The rearrangement joins TRBV29-1 to TRBJ2-2; the D gene is possibly TRBD1 (6 bases). The CDR3 length is 14 residues. Germline V gene sequence: CDR1 SQVTM, CDR2 ANQGSEA. V lost 5 bases and J lost 3, with 13 bases in between.

In regard to this clonotype: No conserved phenylalanine or tryptophan is present at the end of the CDR3, so a read error is the likely explanation. The chain uses TRBV3-1 and TRBJ1-2; D gene ambiguous. V was trimmed by 3 bases and J by 4 bases, leaving 6 bases between them. The CDR3 extends over 12 amino acids. The germline V gene has CDR1 LGHDT and CDR2 YNNKEL (reference sequence). Here the CDR3 reads CASSHGLYGYTI. The CDR3 bases are TGTGCCAGCAGCCATGGGCTCTATGGCTACACCATC.

In its sample, this clonotype was seen a few times. This may be a read error, as it is one base from a much larger clone. This chain links TRBV29-1 with TRBJ2-5, with 8 bases matching TRBD1. Per germline, CDR1 SQVTM and CDR2 ANQGSEA. CDR3 size: 15 residues. In DNA, the CDR3 is TGCAGCGTTGCGTCGGGACAGGTATACCAAGAGGCCCAGTACTTC. As protein: CSVASGQVYQEAQYF.

The chain uses TRBV4-2 and TRBJ2-5, with D possibly being TRBD1 (5 bases). V was pared by 0 bases and J by 2 bases, with 19 bases between. The CDR3 is 18 residues long. Per germline, CDR1 LGHNA and CDR2 YNFKEQ. CDR3 sequence reads: CASSQDIGVPTRQETQYF. The CDR3 coding sequence is TGTGCCAGCAGCCAAGATATAGGGGTCCCTACAAGGCAAGAGACCCAGTACTTC.

This clonotype was detected a few times. The V call is TRBV20-1, the J call TRBJ1-1, with 7 bases fitting TRBD1. The CDR3 length is 12 residues. Trimming removed 4 bases from V and 9 bases from J; junction bases left unmatched: 8. Germline-derived CDR1 and CDR2 are DFQATT and SNEGSKA (reference sequence). This chain's CDR3 is CSATRDSRKAFF. In nucleotides, the CDR3 is TGCAGTGCTACCCGGGACAGCAGGAAAGCTTTCTTT.